What follows is one T cell receptor (beta chain) and its context. CDR1 and CDR2 from the germline V gene are MNHEY and SMNVEV (reference sequence). This CDR3 region has 18 residues. Trimming removed 5 bases at V and 1 base at J, with 23 bases between. The data are from a study of cytomegalovirus exposure and HLA in healthy donors. PCR employed 60 Vbeta and 13 Jbeta primers. The table came from immunoSEQ multiplex PCR; TCRdb's copy has only in-frame clones and leaves some out. The table includes 100,000 to 150,000 clones, 80% detected once. The sample consisted of PBMCs. This clonotype originated in a man aged 40-49 years in good health and CMV-seronegative. This rearrangement joins TRBV27 to TRBJ1-2, with D uncertain. Written as DNA, the CDR3 is TGTGCCAGCAGTCCGCGGACGGGCCCCCAGGACTTTAACTATGGCTACACCTTC. This codes for CASSPRTGPQDFNYGYTF.